The T cell receptor (beta chain) under discussion was sequenced for a study of T cell clonotyping in hematopoietic cell transplantation. Findings and caveats of the study: Recipient TCR diversity dropped after transplant; expanded clonotypes rose from day 30 to 180. At the given depth, recipient repertoires were over 95% de novo clonotypes. Higher Inverse Simpson Index values in graft donor and pretransplant recipient predicted broader posttransplant TCR diversity.

Recipient blood drawn about 28 days pretransplant and days 30, 100, 180 after. This clone showed up just a few times. Its target is not known. Sequencing used immunoSEQ multiplex PCR; TCRdb keeps in-frame clones, though not all of them. The table has about 9,400 clones, 75% to 80% seen once. Germline V CDR1 and CDR2: SGHDN, FVKESK. V lost 5 bases, J lost 5 bases, and 9 bases lay in between. The CDR3 runs to 12 residues. The chain recombines TRBV14 with TRBJ1-2, with D unclear. The specimen comprised PBMCs, sampled 180 days after allogeneic stem cell transplant. The source is a male patient aged 40 to 55 who had an allogeneic stem cell transplant from a related donor, so the T cells may come from the graft donor. Some clones in this sample may be carry-over from other donors' samples. This CDR3 is CASSTSDYGYTF. The CDR3 DNA is TGTGCCAGCAGCACCTCGGATTATGGCTACACCTTC. Variable domain in full (rest from reference TRBV14 and TRBJ1-2): EAGVTQFPSHSVIEKGQTVTLRCDPISGHDNLYWYRRVMGKEIKFLLHFVKESKQDESGMPNNRFLAERTGGTYSTLKVQPAELEDSGVYFCASSTSDYGYTFGSGTRLTVV.